One and the same sample provided the 25 T cell receptor beta chains below, sequenced in a study of molecular identifiers for immune sequencing clone quantification. One entry per CDR3 protein results from TCRdb running MiXCR on the PCR reads. The table has just under 650,000 distinct CDR3 sequences, about 20% seen once; the top ten hold roughly 0.9%. Sequenced material: naive CD8+ T cells from blood, with Jurkat cell RNA spiked in. This sample's subset: FACS-sorted CD8+CD4-CCR7+CD45RA+ naive T cells. Receptors originate from a human donor in good health. Some libraries in this study had Jurkat cell RNA spiked in.

This clonotype was detected many times. The J gene is TRBJ2-3, the V gene TRBV5-6; 11 positions match TRBD2. The germline CDR1 and CDR2 sequences are SGHDT and YYEEEE. The CDR3 length is 15 residues. Trimming at V came to 0 bases and at J to 5 bases, leaving 2 bases not matched to a gene. The CDR3: CASSLGLAGLDTQYF. The CDR3 bases are TGTGCCAGCAGCTTGGGACTAGCGGGGTTAGATACGCAGTATTTT. Looking up the rest from reference TRBV5-6 and TRBJ2-3 gives the full variable domain: DAGVTQSPTHLIKTRGQQVTLRCSPKSGHDTVSWYQQALGQGPQFIFQYYEEEERQRGNFPDRFSGHQFPNYSSELNVNALLLGDSALYLCASSLGLAGLDTQYFGPGTRLTVL.

Comments on this clonotype: A read error is possible here, since a much larger clone lies one base away. The CDR3 DNA is TGTGCCAGCGGTATGGGACAGGGGGGGGGGAATGAGCAGTTCTTC. Its translation: CASGMGQGGGNEQFF. J is TRBJ2-1 and V is TRBV6-5; TRBD1 aligns across 11 bases. The CDR3 is 15 amino acids. Trimming at V came to 8 bases and at J to 7 bases, leaving 10 bases not matched to a gene. Germline V CDR1 and CDR2: MNHEY, SVGAGI.

This clonotype appeared many times. The chain links TRBV4-1 to TRBJ1-2; D gene ambiguous. This CDR3 has 14 amino acids. Between the trimmed V and J ends, which lost 2 bases and 3 bases, there was a span of 10 bases. Germline CDR1 MGHRA, CDR2 YSYEKL. The CDR3 spells CASSQLPGDYGYTF. Here the CDR3 DNA reads TGCGCCAGCAGCCAACTACCCGGAGACTATGGCTACACCTTC.

In this sample, this clonotype turned up many times. The chain joins TRBV19 to TRBJ1-1; a possible D gene is TRBD1 (5 bases). The CDR3 runs to 13 residues. From germline, CDR1 is LNHDA and CDR2 SQIVND (reference sequence). The ends were cut back, 4 bases at V and 10 bases at J, with 16 bases in the middle. For the CDR3, the DNA is TGTGCCAGTAGTACGGGAGGGGTTTTAGGAGCTTTCTTT. This sequence encodes CASSTGGVLGAFF. Full variable domain (remainder filled in from reference TRBV19 and TRBJ1-1): DGGITQSPKYLFRKEGQNVTLSCEQNLNHDAMYWYRQDPGQGLRLIYYSQIVNDFQKGDIAEGYSVSREKKESFPLTVTSAQKNPTAFYLCASSTGGVLGAFFGQGTRLTVV.

This clonotype has at least ten counts. This chain joins TRBV4-3 and TRBJ1-1; D unclear. Germline CDR1 reads LGHNA; CDR2 reads YSLEER. V shed 0 bases and J shed 5 bases, with 16 bases lying between them. The length of the CDR3 is 16 residues. CDR3 DNA: TGCGCCAGCAGCCAAGAATCCCTCCCCCGAGGGACTGAAGCTTTCTTT. Amino acid sequence: CASSQESLPRGTEAFF.

This clonotype was seen many times. The chain has TRBV4-1 and TRBJ1-1, with D perhaps TRBD1 (6 bases). Germline V CDR1 and CDR2: MGHRA, YSYEKL. This CDR3 has 14 amino acids. V was cut by 5 bases and J by 4 bases, with 14 bases left in between. CDR3: CASSWGAPGTEAFF. The CDR3 coding sequence is TGCGCCAGCAGCTGGGGGGCTCCGGGCACTGAAGCTTTCTTT.

Comments on this clonotype: This may be a read error, as it is one base from a much larger clone. Likely a read error: the CDR3 ends without its conserved phenylalanine or tryptophan. J is TRBJ2-1 and V is TRBV4-3, with D possibly TRBD1 on 6 matching bases. Trimming took 4 bases from V and 6 from J, leaving 10 bases between them. The CDR3 totals 13 residues. Germline V gene sequence: CDR1 LGHNA, CDR2 YSLEER. The CDR3 loop reads CASSRRGGNEQFS. For the CDR3, the DNA is TGCGCCAGCAGCCGGCGAGGGGGCAATGAGCAGTTCTCC.

The V gene is TRBV6-2 or TRBV6-3, the J gene TRBJ2-7; 11 positions agree with TRBD2. The CDR3 totals 15 residues. V lost 10 bases and J lost 1; bases outside the gene matches: 9. The germline V gene has CDR1 MNHEY and CDR2 SVGEGT. CDR3 DNA: TGTGCCAACAGCCTGACTAGCGGGAAGTCCTACGAGCAGTACTTC. It yields the protein CANSLTSGKSYEQYF.

The gene calls are TRBV6-2 or TRBV6-3 and TRBJ2-7; D assignment may be TRBD1 or TRBD2 (5 bases each). Looked up from germline, CDR1 is MNHEY and CDR2 is SVGEGT. The CDR3 is 13 residues long. Trimming removed 6 bases from V and 3 bases from J, with 12 bases in between. This chain's CDR3 is CASSRDGYYEQYF. The CDR3 DNA is TGTGCCAGCAGCAGGGACGGATACTACGAGCAGTACTTC.

This clonotype was detected ten times or more. The J gene is TRBJ2-3, the V gene TRBV27; D call uncertain. Trimming pared 2 bases from V and 3 bases from J, leaving 12 bases between. Germline values: CDR1 MNHEY, CDR2 SMNVEV (reference sequence). The CDR3 is 15 residues long. CDR3 nucleotide sequence: TGTGCCAGCAGTTTAGGGCAGTCAAATACAGATACGCAGTATTTT. Translated: CASSLGQSNTDTQYF.

Notes on this clonotype: An end of the junction differs from the germline gene, which may be a read error. This chain connects TRBV2 to TRBJ1-1; no definite D call. The CDR3 runs 16 residues. Germline V gene data show CDR1 as SNHLY and CDR2 as FYNNEI. CDR3: CASSEIFLRESPEALF. CDR3 coding DNA: TGTGCCAGCAGTGAAATCTTTTTAAGGGAGTCCCCTGAAGCTCTCTTT.

This clonotype was seen at least ten times. The chain uses TRBV4-3 and TRBJ2-7; 8 positions match TRBD1. The germline CDR1 and CDR2 sequences are LGHNA and YSLEER. Unmatched junction bases numbered 8, after V lost 1 base and J lost 3 bases. The CDR3 sequence is 16 residues long. The CDR3 loop reads CASSQAWTGFGYEQYF. The DNA for the CDR3 is TGCGCCAGCAGCCAAGCCTGGACAGGGTTTGGCTACGAGCAGTACTTC.

This clonotype was detected a few times. The rearrangement uses TRBV3-1 and TRBJ2-5; 12 positions match TRBD2. V trimming: 0 bases; J trimming: 4 bases; junction bases outside the gene matches: 12. The CDR3 runs 19 residues. Germline V gene sequence: CDR1 LGHDT, CDR2 YNNKEL (reference sequence). CDR3 DNA: TGTGCCAGCAGCCAAGAATCGACTAGCGGGGGATGGATGAGAGAGACCCAGTACTTC. Protein sequence: CASSQESTSGGWMRETQYF.

About this clonotype itself: A much larger clone differs by one base, so this may be a read error. This chain links TRBV4-3 with TRBJ1-2; D perhaps matches TRBD1 (5 bases). This CDR3 has 19 residues. The germline V gene has CDR1 LGHNA and CDR2 YSLEER. In nucleotides, the CDR3 is TGCGCCAGCAGCCAAGACATGACAGCCAAATTAAGCTACAACTATGGCTACTCCTTC. Amino acids: CASSQDMTAKLSYNYGYSF.

The chain recombines TRBV9 with TRBJ2-3, with 11 bases lining up with TRBD2. Germline assignment: CDR1 SGDLS and CDR2 YYNGEE. CDR3 length equals 18 residues. J was trimmed by 0 bases and V by 0 bases; bases with no gene match: 6. The CDR3, as DNA: TGTGCCAGCAGCGTAGTCCCTAGCGGGGGGACGAGCACAGATACGCAGTATTTT. Amino acids: CASSVVPSGGTSTDTQYF.

This clonotype was seen repeatedly, ten times or more. This chain's CDR3 is CSAPLGSPGEQYF. CDR3 DNA: TGCAGTGCTCCCCTTGGGAGTCCCGGCGAGCAGTACTTC. The chain employs TRBV20-1 and TRBJ2-7, with D tentatively TRBD2 (5 bases). This CDR3 has 13 residues. The germline gives CDR1 DFQATT, CDR2 SNEGSKA (reference sequence). V was clipped by 5 bases and J by 6 bases, with 17 bases between them.

The CDR3 DNA sequence: TGCGCCAGCAGCACCGGACAGGGCGGCAAAAACATTCAGTACTTC. Translating gives CASSTGQGGKNIQYF. This chain connects TRBV4-1 to TRBJ2-4, with TRBD1 identical over 8 bases. CDR1 and CDR2 from the germline V gene are MGHRA and YSYEKL. The V gene end was trimmed by 5 bases and the J gene end by 3 bases; junction bases not matched to a gene: 6. The CDR3 is made up of 15 amino acids.

This clonotype occurred many times. This chain uses TRBV7-6 with TRBJ1-4; D perhaps matches TRBD1 (6 bases). Germline V gene sequence: CDR1 SGHVS, CDR2 FNYEAQ. V was trimmed by 4 bases and J by 7 bases, leaving 22 bases between them. The CDR3 spans 17 residues. CDR3 residues: CASSSQNQQGSGEKLFF. DNA of the CDR3: TGTGCCAGCAGCTCGCAAAACCAACAGGGATCGGGTGAAAAACTGTTTTTT.

This chain joins TRBV5-8 and TRBJ2-6; D uncertain. In germline, CDR1 is SGHTS, CDR2 YDEGEE. Deletions cut 7 bases from V and 0 bases from J, with 14 bases between. The CDR3 extends over 16 amino acids. The CDR3 sequence: CASSITSPSGANVLTF. The CDR3 DNA sequence: TGTGCCAGCTCGATTACTTCCCCCTCTGGGGCCAACGTCCTGACTTTC.

The chain uses TRBV3-1 and TRBJ2-1; D gene ambiguous. The germline CDR1 and CDR2 sequences are LGHDT and YNNKEL (reference sequence). V lost 3 bases and J lost 5, with 8 bases in between. The CDR3 length is 13 residues. CDR3 in amino acids: CASSQSRDNEQFF. Written as DNA, the CDR3 is TGTGCCAGCAGCCAGTCACGGGACAATGAGCAGTTCTTC.

In its sample, this clonotype was seen many times. The chain carries TRBV6-5 and TRBJ1-1; 7 nucleotides align to TRBD1. Germline CDR1 is MNHEY and CDR2 is SVGAGI. With V trimmed by 5 bases and J by 5 bases, 20 bases remained unmatched. The CDR3 length is 18 residues. CDR3 region: CASSPLGQADSYWTEAFF. The DNA for the CDR3 is TGTGCCAGCAGTCCCCTAGGACAGGCAGATTCTTACTGGACTGAAGCTTTCTTT.

The chain uses TRBV4-1 and TRBJ2-2; either TRBD1 or TRBD2 may supply D (6 bases each). Trimming removed 1 base at V and 5 bases at J, with 17 bases between. The CDR3 is 17 amino acids. CDR1 is MGHRA and CDR2 is YSYEKL in the germline V gene. CDR3 nucleotide sequence: TGCGCCAGCAGCCAAGCCCCGGTGGGGGGCACGACCGGGGAGCTGTTTTTT. Residues: CASSQAPVGGTTGELFF.

In this sample, this clonotype turned up many times. V usage is TRBV29-1 and J usage is TRBJ2-1, with D tentatively TRBD1 (5 bases). Germline V gene data show CDR1 as SQVTM and CDR2 as ANQGSEA. V lost 4 bases to trimming and J lost 8 bases, with 15 bases between them. This CDR3 contains 13 residues. The CDR3 sequence is CSVVRGRDDEQFF. The CDR3 DNA follows: TGCAGCGTTGTTCGCGGCAGGGATGATGAGCAGTTCTTC.

About this clonotype: A much larger clone lies a single base off, so this may be a read error. No conserved phenylalanine or tryptophan ends this CDR3, so it is likely a read error. The rearrangement uses TRBV27 and TRBJ1-5; 11 bases map to TRBD1. CDR3 length: 13 residues. V was pared by 5 bases and J by 12 bases, with 6 bases of the junction left unmatched. Germline CDR1 reads MNHEY; CDR2 reads SMNVEV (reference sequence). CDR3 in amino acids: CASSAGQGGFQHS. The CDR3 bases are TGTGCCAGCAGTGCGGGACAGGGGGGATTCCAGCATTCT.

In its sample, this clonotype was seen many times. CDR3 sequence (DNA): TGCGCCAGCATGCAGAGCATGAACACTGAAGCTTTCTTT. Its translation: CASMQSMNTEAFF. The V gene is TRBV10-1, the J gene TRBJ1-1, with D unresolved. CDR1 is WNHNN and CDR2 is SYGVQD in the germline V gene (reference sequence). V gave up 7 bases and J gave up 0 bases, with 9 bases separating them. This CDR3 is 13 amino acids long.